These T cell receptor beta chains were read from a single sample in a study of blood T cells in healthy people across ages. One entry per CDR3 protein, called by TCRdb with MiXCR from the 5' RACE reads. The sample comprises about 1.8 million distinct CDR3 sequences, 40% to 55% of which are singletons, and over 2% rests with the top ten. The sample was blood. Receptors were obtained from a woman between 40 and 50 years old in good health. CDR3s include the opening cysteine and the closing phenylalanine or tryptophan. The order of the fields is V gene, J gene, CDR3 protein.

>TRBV7-9|TRBJ1-2
CASSLAQQNNYGYTF
>TRBV4-2|TRBJ2-6
CASSPWGRGGPGANVLTF
>TRBV19|TRBJ2-5
CASSIVPGQAKEETQYF
>TRBV5-1|NA
CASSLDGTGVVEQYF
>TRBV28|TRBJ2-7
CASSLLGPATLEQYF
>TRBV5-1|TRBJ1-4
CASGTGYNEKLFF
>TRBV29-1|TRBJ2-5
CSVEMGVGETQYF
>TRBV15|TRBJ1-2
CATSLTGDTAIYGYTF
>TRBV4-1|TRBJ2-1
CASSQGSTGYGEQFF
>TRBV29-1|TRBJ2-1
CSVLPRVGGGYNNEQFF
>TRBV3-1|TRBJ2-5
CASSQTRTVWETQYF
>TRBV28|TRBJ2-3
CASTPPGLTGRGTQYF
>TRBV7-8|NA
CASSLTNTYEQYF
>TRBV24-1|TRBJ2-1
CATSDWDRGGYNEQFF
>TRBV12-3/TRBV12-4|NA
CASSFFAGSSHEQYF
>TRBV5-1|TRBJ2-5
CASSPQPTGLETQYF
>TRBV27|TRBJ1-2
CASTSTGGVSYGYTF
>TRBV5-5|TRBJ1-6
CASSLGGSDYNSPLHF
>TRBV9|TRBJ1-2
CASSVGRNRAGGHYGNTF
>TRBV5-7|TRBJ2-6
CASSFGRGYSGANVLTF
>TRBV11-2|TRBJ2-1
CASSLGGGLREQFF
>TRBV28|TRBJ2-5
CAARGGRNEQYF
>TRBV4-2|TRBJ1-2
CASSPQGRNGYTF
>TRBV2|TRBJ2-1
CASSEQGLNGQFF
>TRBV11-2|TRBJ2-1
CASSHTSGTAYNEQFF
>TRBV29-1|TRBJ2-1
CSVRRQGDEQFF
>TRBV7-2|TRBJ2-1
CASSLFREVEQFF
>TRBV6-1|TRBJ2-2
CASSRTGGSNTGELFF
>TRBV24-1|TRBJ2-1
CATSDFKGQGTPRAYNEQFF
>TRBV5-1|TRBJ1-2
CASSLFRRVFFGYTF
>TRBV28|TRBJ2-3
CASSLLRVGTDTQYF
>TRBV29-1|TRBJ2-7
CSYVAGSSYEQYF
>TRBV4-3|TRBJ1-2
CASSRRQGANGYTF
>TRBV9|TRBJ1-5
CASSVAAGGQPQHF
>TRBV21-1|TRBJ2-3
CASSPRDRLSTDTQYF
>TRBV27|TRBJ2-3
CASSFRSRSTDTQYF
>TRBV7-2|TRBJ2-7
CASSFDRGQDEQYF
>TRBV4-1|TRBJ2-3
CASSQMVPTDTQYF
>TRBV20-1|TRBJ2-7
CSAKAGDSYEQYF
>TRBV4-3|TRBJ2-7
CASSQLQGPYEQYF
>TRBV20-1|TRBJ2-5
CSARKQDTETQYF
>TRBV19|TRBJ2-1
CASSLFRLSEQFF
>TRBV27|TRBJ2-7
CASSFGGLTGFNIYEQYF
>TRBV4-3|TRBJ2-7
CASSQGTGSEHEQYF
>TRBV12-3/TRBV12-4|TRBJ2-6
CASSHRGQGANVLTF
>TRBV12-5|TRBJ2-3
CVSGLNFSTDTQYF
>TRBV20-1|TRBJ2-1
CSARTSGGQSEQFF